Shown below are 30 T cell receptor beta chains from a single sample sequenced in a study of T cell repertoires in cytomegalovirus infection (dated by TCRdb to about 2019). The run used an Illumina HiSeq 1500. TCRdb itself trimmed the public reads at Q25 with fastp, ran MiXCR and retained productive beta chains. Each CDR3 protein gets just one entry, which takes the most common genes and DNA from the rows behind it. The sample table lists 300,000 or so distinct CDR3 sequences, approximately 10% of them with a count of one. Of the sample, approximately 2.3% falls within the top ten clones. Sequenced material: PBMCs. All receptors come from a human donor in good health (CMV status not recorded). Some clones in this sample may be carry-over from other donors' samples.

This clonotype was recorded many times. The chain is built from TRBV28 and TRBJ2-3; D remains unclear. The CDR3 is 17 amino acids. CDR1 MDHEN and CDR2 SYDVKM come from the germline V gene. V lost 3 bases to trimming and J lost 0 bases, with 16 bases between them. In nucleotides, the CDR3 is TGTGCCAGCAGTTTGCCCGACTGGAGATCTAGCACAGATACGCAGTATTTT. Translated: CASSLPDWRSSTDTQYF.

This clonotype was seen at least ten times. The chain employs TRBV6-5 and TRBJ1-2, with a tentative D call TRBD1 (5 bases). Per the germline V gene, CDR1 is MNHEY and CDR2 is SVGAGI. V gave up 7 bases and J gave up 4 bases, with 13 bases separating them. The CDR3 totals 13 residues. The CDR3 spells CASTPQGGYGYTF. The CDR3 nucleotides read TGTGCCAGCACCCCGCAGGGCGGCTATGGCTACACCTTC.

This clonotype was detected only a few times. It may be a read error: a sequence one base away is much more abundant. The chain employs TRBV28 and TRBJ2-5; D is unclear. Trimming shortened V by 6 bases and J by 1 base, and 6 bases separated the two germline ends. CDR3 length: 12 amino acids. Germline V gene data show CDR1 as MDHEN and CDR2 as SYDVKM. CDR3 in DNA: TGTGCCAGCAGACAGTCCCAAGAGACCCAGTACTTC. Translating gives CASRQSQETQYF.

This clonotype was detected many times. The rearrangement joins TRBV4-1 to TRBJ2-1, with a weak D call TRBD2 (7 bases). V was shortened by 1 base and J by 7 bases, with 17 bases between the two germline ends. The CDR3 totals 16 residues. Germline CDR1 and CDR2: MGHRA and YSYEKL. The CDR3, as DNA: TGCGCCAGCAGCCAAGTAACGGGGGGCCACCGGAATGAGCAGTTCTTC. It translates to CASSQVTGGHRNEQFF.

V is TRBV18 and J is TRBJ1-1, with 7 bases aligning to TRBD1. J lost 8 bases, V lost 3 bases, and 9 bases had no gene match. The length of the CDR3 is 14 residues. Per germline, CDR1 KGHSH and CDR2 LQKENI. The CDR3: CASSPLGQASEAFF. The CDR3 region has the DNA TGTGCCAGCTCACCTCTTGGACAGGCCAGCGAAGCTTTCTTT.

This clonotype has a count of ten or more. The CDR3 bases are TGTGCCAGCAGTCCCCTTCCGGGGGGGCGCACCGGGGAGCTGTTTTTT. Translating gives CASSPLPGGRTGELFF. The chain combines TRBV12-3 or TRBV12-4 with TRBJ2-2, with 8 nucleotides matching TRBD2. Trimming at V came to 5 bases and at J to 4 bases, leaving 9 bases not matched to a gene. There are 16 residues in the CDR3.

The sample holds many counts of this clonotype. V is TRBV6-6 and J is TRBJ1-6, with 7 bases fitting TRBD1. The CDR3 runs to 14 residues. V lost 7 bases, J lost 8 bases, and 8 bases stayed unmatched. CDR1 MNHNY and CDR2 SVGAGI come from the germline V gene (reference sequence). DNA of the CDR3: TGTGCCAGCAAAGTAGACAGGGTTGATTCACCCCTCCACTTT. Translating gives CASKVDRVDSPLHF.

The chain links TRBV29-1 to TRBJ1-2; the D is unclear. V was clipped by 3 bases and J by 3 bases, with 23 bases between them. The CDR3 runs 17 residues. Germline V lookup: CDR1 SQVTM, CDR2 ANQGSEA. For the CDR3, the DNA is TGCAGCGTTGATTCTATAGTCTCTCTTGGGGATGACTATGGCTACACCTTC. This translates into CSVDSIVSLGDDYGYTF.

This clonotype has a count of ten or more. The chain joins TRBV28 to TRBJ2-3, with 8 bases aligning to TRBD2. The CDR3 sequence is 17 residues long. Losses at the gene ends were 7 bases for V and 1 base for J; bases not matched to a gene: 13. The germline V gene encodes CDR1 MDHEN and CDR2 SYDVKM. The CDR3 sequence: CASNPGAGGHRTDTQYF. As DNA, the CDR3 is TGTGCCAGCAACCCGGGGGCGGGGGGCCACCGCACAGATACGCAGTATTTT.

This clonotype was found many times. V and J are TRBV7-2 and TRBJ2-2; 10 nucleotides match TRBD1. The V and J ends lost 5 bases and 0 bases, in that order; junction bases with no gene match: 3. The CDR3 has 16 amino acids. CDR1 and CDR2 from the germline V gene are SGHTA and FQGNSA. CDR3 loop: CASSRGTGANTGELFF. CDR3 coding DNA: TGTGCCAGCAGCCGTGGGACAGGGGCGAACACCGGGGAGCTGTTTTTT.

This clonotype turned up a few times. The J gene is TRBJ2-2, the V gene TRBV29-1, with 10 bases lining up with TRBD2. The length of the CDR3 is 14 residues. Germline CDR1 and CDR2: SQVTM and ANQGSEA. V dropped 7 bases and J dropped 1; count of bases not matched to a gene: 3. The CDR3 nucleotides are TGCAGCGCCTTAGCGGGGGGGAACACCGGGGAGCTGTTTTTT. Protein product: CSALAGGNTGELFF.

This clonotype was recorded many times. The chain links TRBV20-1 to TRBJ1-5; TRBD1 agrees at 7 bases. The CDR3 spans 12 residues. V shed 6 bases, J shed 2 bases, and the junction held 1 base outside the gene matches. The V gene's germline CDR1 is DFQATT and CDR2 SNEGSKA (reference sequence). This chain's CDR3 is CSADRGNQPQHF. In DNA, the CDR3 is TGCAGTGCCGACAGGGGCAATCAGCCCCAGCATTTT.

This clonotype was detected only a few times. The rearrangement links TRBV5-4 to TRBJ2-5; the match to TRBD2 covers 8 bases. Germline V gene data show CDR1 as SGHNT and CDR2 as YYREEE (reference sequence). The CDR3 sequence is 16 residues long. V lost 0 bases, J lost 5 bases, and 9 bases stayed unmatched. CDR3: CASSLERGPGGETQYF. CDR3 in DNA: TGTGCCAGCAGCTTGGAGCGGGGGCCGGGAGGGGAGACCCAGTACTTC. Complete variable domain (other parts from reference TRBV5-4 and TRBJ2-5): ETGVTQSPTHLIKTRGQQVTLRCSSQSGHNTVSWYQQALGQGPQFIFQYYREEENGRGNFPPRFSGLQFPNYSSELNVNALELDDSALYLCASSLERGPGGETQYFGPGTRLLVL.

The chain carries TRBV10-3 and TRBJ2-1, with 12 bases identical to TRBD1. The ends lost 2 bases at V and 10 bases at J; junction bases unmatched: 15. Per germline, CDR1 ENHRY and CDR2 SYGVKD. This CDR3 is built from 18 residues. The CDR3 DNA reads TGTGCCATCAGTGAGGTGGTGTCCGGGGACAGGGGGCTTCTGGAGCAGTTCTTC. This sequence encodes CAISEVVSGDRGLLEQFF.

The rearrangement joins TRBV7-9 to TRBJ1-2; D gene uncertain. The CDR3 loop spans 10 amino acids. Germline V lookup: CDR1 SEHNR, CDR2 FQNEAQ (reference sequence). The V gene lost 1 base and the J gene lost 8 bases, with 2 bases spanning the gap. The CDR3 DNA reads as TGTGCCAGCAGCTTAGGCGGCTACACCTTC. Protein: CASSLGGYTF.

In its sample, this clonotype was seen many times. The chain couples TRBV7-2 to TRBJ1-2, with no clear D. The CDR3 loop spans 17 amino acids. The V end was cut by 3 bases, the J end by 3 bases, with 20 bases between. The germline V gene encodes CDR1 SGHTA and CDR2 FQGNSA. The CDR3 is CASSFPQTPGRDYGYTF. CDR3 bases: TGTGCCAGCAGCTTTCCTCAGACCCCCGGAAGGGACTATGGCTACACCTTC. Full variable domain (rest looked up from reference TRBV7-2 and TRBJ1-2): GAGVSQSPSNKVTEKGKDVELRCDPISGHTALYWYRQSLGQGLEFLIYFQGNSAPDKSGLPSDRFSAERTGGSVSTLTIQRTQQEDSAVYLCASSFPQTPGRDYGYTFGSGTRLTVV.

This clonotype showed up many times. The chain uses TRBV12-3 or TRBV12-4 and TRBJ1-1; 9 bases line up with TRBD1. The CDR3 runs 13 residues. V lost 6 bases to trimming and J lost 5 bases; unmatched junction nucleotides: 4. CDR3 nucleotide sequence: TGTGCCAGCAGCCTACAGGGGGCGACTGAAGCTTTCTTT. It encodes CASSLQGATEAFF.

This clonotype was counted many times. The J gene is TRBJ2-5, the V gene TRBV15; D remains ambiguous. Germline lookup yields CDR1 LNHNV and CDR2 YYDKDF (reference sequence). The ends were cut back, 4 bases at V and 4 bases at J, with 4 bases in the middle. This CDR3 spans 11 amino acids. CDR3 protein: CATSTLETQYF. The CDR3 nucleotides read TGTGCCACCAGCACCCTAGAGACCCAGTACTTC. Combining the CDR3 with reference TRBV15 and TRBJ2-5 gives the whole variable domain DAMVIQNPRYQVTQFGKPVTLSCSQTLNHNVMYWYQQKSSQAPKLLFHYYDKDFNNEADTPDNFQSRRPNTSFCFLDIRSPGLGDTAMYLCATSTLETQYFGPGTRLLVL.

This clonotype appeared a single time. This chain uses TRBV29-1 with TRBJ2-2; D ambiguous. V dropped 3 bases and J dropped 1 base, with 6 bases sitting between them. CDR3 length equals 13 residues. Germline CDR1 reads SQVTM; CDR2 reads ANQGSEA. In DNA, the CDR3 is TGCAGCGTTGAGCTACGGAACACCGGGGAGCTGTTTTTT. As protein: CSVELRNTGELFF.

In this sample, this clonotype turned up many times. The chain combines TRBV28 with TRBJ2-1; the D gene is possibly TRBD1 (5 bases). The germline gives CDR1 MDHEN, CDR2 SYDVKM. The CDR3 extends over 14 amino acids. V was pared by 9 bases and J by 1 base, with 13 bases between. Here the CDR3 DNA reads TGTGCCAGTCTAGGGGCGCAATCCTACAATGAGCAGTTCTTC. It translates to CASLGAQSYNEQFF.

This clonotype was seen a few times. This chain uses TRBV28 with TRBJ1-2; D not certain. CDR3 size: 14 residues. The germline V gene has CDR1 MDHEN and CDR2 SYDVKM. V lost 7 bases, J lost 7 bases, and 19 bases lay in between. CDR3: CASTLSRATSGYTF. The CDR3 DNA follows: TGTGCCAGCACCCTAAGTCGGGCCACCTCTGGCTACACCTTC.

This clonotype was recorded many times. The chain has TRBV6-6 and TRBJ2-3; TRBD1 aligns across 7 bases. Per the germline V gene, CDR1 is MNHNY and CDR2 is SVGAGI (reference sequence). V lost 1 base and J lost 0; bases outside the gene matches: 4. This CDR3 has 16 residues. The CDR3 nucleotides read TGTGCCAGCAGTTACTATGACAGGGCCAGCACAGATACGCAGTATTTT. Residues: CASSYYDRASTDTQYF.

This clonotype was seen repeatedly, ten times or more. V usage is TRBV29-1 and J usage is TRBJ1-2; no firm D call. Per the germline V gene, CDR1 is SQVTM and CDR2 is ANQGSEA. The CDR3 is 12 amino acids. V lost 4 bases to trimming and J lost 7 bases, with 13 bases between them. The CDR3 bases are TGCAGCGTTGTATTGGCCAATGGTGGCTACACCTTC. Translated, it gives CSVVLANGGYTF.

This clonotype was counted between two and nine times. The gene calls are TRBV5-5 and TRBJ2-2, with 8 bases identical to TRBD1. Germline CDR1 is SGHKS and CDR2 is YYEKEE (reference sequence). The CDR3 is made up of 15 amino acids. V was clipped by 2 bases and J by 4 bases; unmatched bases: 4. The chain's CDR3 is CASSLGQGITGELFF. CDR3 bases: TGTGCCAGCAGCTTAGGACAGGGTATCACCGGGGAGCTGTTTTTT.

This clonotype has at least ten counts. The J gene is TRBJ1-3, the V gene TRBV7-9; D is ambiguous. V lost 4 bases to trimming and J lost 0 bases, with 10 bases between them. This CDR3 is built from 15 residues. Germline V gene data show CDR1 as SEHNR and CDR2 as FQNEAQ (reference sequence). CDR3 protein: CASSSSENSGNTIYF. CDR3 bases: TGTGCCAGCAGCTCATCAGAAAACTCTGGAAACACCATATATTTT.

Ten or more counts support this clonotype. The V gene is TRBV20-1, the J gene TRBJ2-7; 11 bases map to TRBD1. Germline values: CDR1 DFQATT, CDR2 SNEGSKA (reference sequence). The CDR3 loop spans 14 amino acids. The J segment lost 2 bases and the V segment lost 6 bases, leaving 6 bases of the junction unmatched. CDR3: CSALWGQGAYEQYF. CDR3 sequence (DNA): TGCAGTGCGTTATGGGGACAGGGGGCCTACGAGCAGTACTTC.

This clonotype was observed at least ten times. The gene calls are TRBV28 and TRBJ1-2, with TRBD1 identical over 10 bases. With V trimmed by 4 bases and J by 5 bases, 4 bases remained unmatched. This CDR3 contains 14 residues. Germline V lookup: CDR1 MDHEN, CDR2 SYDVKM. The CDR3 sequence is CASSSPGQGYGYTF. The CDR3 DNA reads TGTGCCAGCAGTTCACCGGGACAGGGGTATGGCTACACCTTC.

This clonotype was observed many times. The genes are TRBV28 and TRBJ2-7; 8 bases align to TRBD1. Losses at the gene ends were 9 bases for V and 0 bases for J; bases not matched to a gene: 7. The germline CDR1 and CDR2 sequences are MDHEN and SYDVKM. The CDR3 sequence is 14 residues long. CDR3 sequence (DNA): TGTGCCAGTGTAGACAGGGGACGCTCCTACGAGCAGTACTTC. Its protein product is CASVDRGRSYEQYF.

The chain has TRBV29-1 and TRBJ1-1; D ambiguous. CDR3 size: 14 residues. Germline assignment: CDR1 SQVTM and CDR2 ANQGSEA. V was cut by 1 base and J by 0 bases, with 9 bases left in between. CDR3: CSVEGFGLNTEAFF. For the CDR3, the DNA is TGCAGCGTTGAAGGCTTCGGTTTGAACACTGAAGCTTTCTTT. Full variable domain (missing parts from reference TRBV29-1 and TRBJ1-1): SAVISQKPSRDICQRGTSLTIQCQVDSQVTMMFWYRQQPGQSLTLIATANQGSEATYESGFVIDKFPISRPNLTFSTLTVSNMSPEDSSIYLCSVEGFGLNTEAFFGQGTRLTVV.

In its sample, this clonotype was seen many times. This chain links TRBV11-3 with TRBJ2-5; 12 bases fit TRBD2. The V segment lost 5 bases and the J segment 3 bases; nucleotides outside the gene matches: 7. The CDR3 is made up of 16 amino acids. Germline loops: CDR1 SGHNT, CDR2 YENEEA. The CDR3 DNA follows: TGTGCCAGCAGCCCCAACCTAGCGGGGGGGAAAGAGACCCAGTACTTC. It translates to CASSPNLAGGKETQYF.